The source of this T cell receptor beta chain is a study of cytomegalovirus exposure and HLA in healthy donors. Study-level background: Among the approximately 370 donors who were genotyped, around 77% fell in the genetic ancestry cluster that is associated with self-reported Caucasian donors.

The PCR ran on 60 Vbeta and 13 Jbeta primers. The table came from immunoSEQ multiplex PCR; TCRdb's copy has only in-frame clones and leaves some out. The sample consists of hundreds of thousands of clones, around 76% of them appearing once. This clone has just one count. Its antigen is unknown. Germline V gene data show CDR1 as SGHTS and CDR2 as YDEGEE. CDR3 length: 12 amino acids. The V and J ends lost 4 bases and 2 bases respectively, with 7 bases between them. Study findings and constraints: It was assumed in the presence/absence analyses that sequencing depth was roughly uniform across donors. TCR beta chain V- and J-gene trimming was linked, in a later analysis, to a missense variant in DCLRE1C. Exclusion as indistinguishable affected some V segments, including TRBV6-2 and TRBV6-3.

The origin of this receptor is a man aged 18 to 30 in good health and CMV-seronegative. The sequenced sample was PBMCs. This sequence joins TRBV5-8 and TRBJ2-7; TRBD1 might be the D (5 bases). The CDR3 loop reads CASSTGPYEQYF. DNA of the CDR3: TGTGCCAGCAGCACAGGTCCCTACGAGCAGTACTTC.